This T cell receptor (beta chain) was recovered during a study of T-cell reconstitution after alpha-beta-depleted transplantation in children. The TCRbeta library incorporated unique molecular identifiers. TCRdb reprocessed the PCR reads with MiXCR, giving one entry per CDR3 protein. The sample has 280,000 or so distinct CDR3 sequences, roughly 12% seen once; the top ten hold roughly a quarter. General study points: Expanded graft clones, several hundred of them, were reportedly the source of alpha-beta T cells about two months after transplant. It was surviving recipient T cells and thymic progenitors that gave some patients high TCRbeta diversity at day 60.

This clonotype was counted at least ten times. Its antigen remains unidentified. The CDR3 extends over 15 amino acids. Germline V gene lookup returns CDR1 SGHAT and CDR2 FQNNGV. The germline V and J ends were trimmed by 3 bases and 0 bases, with 10 bases remaining between them. Sequencing was performed on peripheral blood, taken 180 days after TCRalphabeta/CD19-depleted stem cell transplant. The chain recombines TRBV11-2 with TRBJ2-3; a weak D match, TRBD1 (6 bases). This clonotype originated in a male patient between 2 and 15 years old who had a stem cell transplant for chronic granulomatous disease, so the T cells may come from the graft donor. CDR3 DNA sequence: TGTGCCAGCAGCTTGGGACAACCAAGCACAGATACGCAGTATTTT. It yields the protein CASSLGQPSTDTQYF.